This record looks at one T cell receptor beta chain sequence and its context. This clone is a singleton in its sample. Its antigen has not been determined. It has no much larger one-base neighbor in the sample; base qualities were not kept. This specimen belongs to a study of beta chain features in type 1 diabetes (dated 2018 in TCRdb). Study-level background: Patients and healthy donors did not differ in mean age, gender distribution, total cell number or subset yield. A total of roughly 110 million sorted cells were examined across all samples, and the number of cells per subset was strongly correlated with RNA yield. In the study, recently diagnosed type 1 diabetes patients and matched healthy donors were compared on the TCRB repertoires of their sorted circulating CD4+ T cell subsets. Whereas all 30 or so donors provided naive and central memory subsets, regulatory and stem cell-like memory subsets were isolated from just 8 patients and about eight healthy donors. Points the paper makes about the study in general: Shorter templates might have been favored by PCR, but patient and control samples were amplified and corrected together, so both groups would have been affected equally by any skew. Because small numbers of individuals were included in the HLA sub-analyses, any influence of HLA type on TCRB rearrangement was left unresolved. At VDJ recombination sites, type 1 diabetes patients had fewer insertions and more deleted nucleotides, which implies abnormalities in thymic rearrangement. Sequencing cDNA rather than genomic DNA could over-represent highly expressing activated cells, although activation and CD3 levels did not differ between groups. In all four CD4+ subsets, TCRB CDR3 length was moderately but significantly shorter in type 1 diabetes patients. The naive, central memory and regulatory TCRB repertoires appeared to resemble one another more closely among patients than among healthy donors.

The entire isolated RNA was reverse transcribed using the High Capacity cDNA Reverse Transcription Kit, and thus expressed TCRB transcripts were sequenced. Deep immunoSEQ sequencing was applied to naive, central memory and regulatory T cell samples, giving an average of roughly 3.5 million total reads per sample. Sorted cells were lysed in RLT buffer, and RNA was extracted using DNase-treated RNeasy Micro or Mini kits according to cell number. To prevent cross-contamination, each cell subset was processed individually, whereas patient and healthy donor samples were processed jointly. The immunoSEQ multiplex PCR was used to amplify TCRB sequences from cDNA, yielding 87-bp fragments that span the CDR3 region. Sequencing of the amplicons was performed on the Illumina HiSeq platform. On the authors' methods: PCR bias was computationally corrected using synthetic template baselines, reads within Hamming distance 2 were collapsed, and singletons that could not be merged were discarded. By aligning reads against IMGT, V, D and J genes, CDR3 length, and insertions or deletions at six rearrangement sites were assigned. Within each subset, clonotype counts were normalized to sorted cell number, and only after that were true diversity and Gini coefficients computed with the tcR R package. Repertoire sharing was quantified using the overlap coefficient calculated on TCRB nucleotide sequences. The table comes from immuneACCESS by way of TCRdb, which keeps in-frame sequences with V and J called. Part of the clones is missing from these tables; in studies checked, under half for an unresolved V gene and the rest for unknown reasons. Clonal size and the V and J genes are those of that table, whereas D and trimming came from the DNA. The sample table records about 220,000 clones; 9.5% to 13% of these occur just once. The ten largest make up over 1% of the sample.

Each donor gave one peripheral blood draw, averaging about 100 mL, which was collected into heparinised tubes. A BD FACSAria II was used to sort naive, central memory, regulatory and stem cell-like memory CD4+ T cells with a panel that included CD45RO, CCR7, CD25, CD127, CD95 and CD27. A purity above 95% was achieved for all sorted populations. PBMCs were isolated immediately by Lymphoprep density gradient centrifugation and stained directly without culture. So that batch effects would be minimized, each experiment stained and sorted samples in pairs, pairing one healthy donor with one patient. V sheds 0 bases and J sheds 0 bases, leaving 7 bases between their ends. The germline V gene sets CDR1 to SGHRS and CDR2 to YFSETQ. The CDR3, cysteine through phenylalanine, is 16 amino acids long. CDR3 DNA is the only sequence kept; it has 48 bases, read in frame from the first base.

Sample: central memory CD4+ T cells from blood. The receptor comes from a man aged 18 to 35 in good health. This chain is built from TRBV5-1 and TRBJ2-6; no D gene can be assigned with confidence. The encoded CDR3 is CASSLGVSSGANVLTF. In nucleotide form, the sequence is TGCGCCAGCAGCTTGGGAGTCAGCTCTGGGGCCAACGTCCTGACTTTC.